Presented here are 30 T cell receptor beta chains from one specimen sequenced in a study of T cell responses to AZD1222 COVID-19 vaccine. Using immunoSEQ multiplex PCR, the repertoire was profiled, and TCRdb retains in-frame clones only, with some absent. The sample consists of approximately 190,000 clones, around 92% of them appearing once. Sequenced here: peripheral blood, sampled on day 0 of AZD1222 vaccination. All receptors come from an adult in good health.

The chain combines TRBV30 with TRBJ1-1, with D possibly TRBD1 on 5 matching bases. Deletions cut 5 bases from V and 10 bases from J, with 14 bases between. CDR3 size: 11 residues. The germline gives CDR1 GTSNPN, CDR2 SVGIG (reference sequence). The CDR3 nucleotides read TGTGCCTGGTCCGGGGGGTTACGAGCTTTCTTT. Amino acid sequence: CAWSGGLRAFF.

This clone has only one observation. The chain couples TRBV5-1 to TRBJ1-2; D not resolved. The V and J ends lost 4 bases and 3 bases respectively, with 13 bases between them. The germline V gene encodes CDR1 SGHRS and CDR2 YFSETQ. CDR3 size: 14 residues. The CDR3 coding sequence is TGCGCCAGCAGCGACCTCATGGGATACTATGGCTACACCTTC. Protein sequence: CASSDLMGYYGYTF.

The chain has TRBV4-3 and TRBJ2-5; 13 bases align to TRBD2. The V segment lost 2 bases and the J segment 0 bases; nucleotides outside the gene matches: 9. The CDR3 has 19 residues. Germline values: CDR1 LGHNA, CDR2 YSLEER. The CDR3 DNA follows: TGCGCCAGCAGCCAAATGACTAGCGGGGGGTACTACGACCAAGAGACCCAGTACTTC. It codes for CASSQMTSGGYYDQETQYF.

The chain has TRBV4-2 and TRBJ2-3; no reliable D call. Germline V CDR1 and CDR2: LGHNA, YNFKEQ. The CDR3 totals 18 residues. V lost 1 base, J lost 3 bases, and 20 bases lay in between. CDR3 nucleotide sequence: TGTGCCAGCAGCCAAGCGGGTCTCTCTGGGCTCGGAACAGATACGCAGTATTTT. It codes for CASSQAGLSGLGTDTQYF.

The rearrangement joins TRBV9 to TRBJ2-3; TRBD2 aligns across 11 bases. CDR1 is SGDLS, CDR2 YYNGEE, per germline. V dropped 4 bases and J dropped 5; count of bases not matched to a gene: 6. The CDR3 has 15 residues. DNA of the CDR3: TGTGCCAGCAGCTTTAGCGGGGGGGCCCAAGATACGCAGTATTTT. This gives the protein CASSFSGGAQDTQYF.

The count of this clone is one. In the same sample, other DNA sequences code for this CDR3. V is TRBV6-2 or TRBV6-3 and J is TRBJ1-6; 10 nucleotides match TRBD1. Germline V gene sequence: CDR1 MNHEY, CDR2 SVGEGT. The CDR3 totals 14 residues. V lost 6 bases to trimming and J lost 13 bases; unmatched junction nucleotides: 9. The CDR3 here is CASSFGQGGSPLHF. CDR3 nucleotide sequence: TGTGCCAGCAGCTTCGGACAGGGGGGCTCGCCCCTCCACTTT.

In its sample, this clone was seen a few times. CDR3 bases: TGTGCCAGCTCACAGGGGGAGGATGAAAAACTGTTTTTT. Protein: CASSQGEDEKLFF. The V gene is TRBV18, the J gene TRBJ1-4, with a tentative D call TRBD1 (6 bases). The CDR3 covers 13 residues. Trimming took 4 bases from V and 6 from J, leaving 9 bases between them. CDR1 and CDR2 from the germline V gene are KGHSH and LQKENI. The entire variable domain, with the rest obtained from reference TRBV18 and TRBJ1-4, is as follows: NAGVMQNPRHLVRRRGQEARLRCSPMKGHSHVYWYRQLPEEGLKFMVYLQKENIIDESGMPKERFSAEFPKEGPSILRIQQVVRGDSAAYFCASSQGEDEKLFFGSGTQLSVL.

V gene TRBV7-9 combines with J gene TRBJ1-1; TRBD1 matches 7 bases. Unmatched junction bases numbered 14, after V lost 8 bases and J lost 11 bases. Germline values: CDR1 SEHNR, CDR2 FQNEAQ (reference sequence). The CDR3 loop spans 13 amino acids. This CDR3 is CASGQSQGGMAFF. The CDR3, as DNA: TGTGCCAGCGGCCAGTCCCAGGGGGGTATGGCTTTCTTT.

The genes are TRBV12-3 or TRBV12-4 and TRBJ1-1; D gene unclear. The germline V and J ends were trimmed by 2 bases and 3 bases, with 7 bases remaining between them. There are 13 residues in the CDR3. CDR3 DNA sequence: TGTGCCAGCAGTTTAATGGCGGACACTGAAGCTTTCTTT. Residues: CASSLMADTEAFF.

V usage is TRBV15 and J usage is TRBJ1-2; TRBD1 matches at 11 bases. Per the germline V gene, CDR1 is LNHNV and CDR2 is YYDKDF (reference sequence). V trimming: 5 bases; J trimming: 3 bases; junction bases outside the gene matches: 11. CDR3 length: 17 amino acids. For the CDR3, the DNA is TGTGCCACCAGCCCAGGCGGGACAGGGGGGCCTTACTATGGCTACACCTTC. This sequence encodes CATSPGGTGGPYYGYTF.

This chain uses TRBV7-9 with TRBJ2-1, with D possibly TRBD2 on 5 matching bases. The CDR3 is made up of 15 amino acids. In germline, CDR1 is SEHNR, CDR2 FQNEAQ (reference sequence). V dropped 5 bases and J dropped 3 bases, with 14 bases sitting between them. The CDR3 loop reads CASSPPSDYYNEQFF. CDR3 coding DNA: TGTGCCAGCAGCCCCCCTAGTGACTACTACAATGAGCAGTTCTTC.

The chain employs TRBV6-5 and TRBJ1-4, with 12 positions matching TRBD1. The V and J ends lost 6 bases and 3 bases, in that order; junction bases with no gene match: 2. CDR1 is MNHEY, CDR2 SVGAGI, per germline. The CDR3 covers 15 residues. This CDR3 is CASRGQGAPNEKLFF. The CDR3 DNA reads TGTGCCAGCAGGGGACAGGGGGCACCTAATGAAAAACTGTTTTTT.

In DNA form, the CDR3 reads TGTGCCACGAGCGGGGGCTCCGACACCGGGGAGCTGTTTTTT. Protein: CATSGGSDTGELFF. The J gene is TRBJ2-2, the V gene TRBV10-3; the match to TRBD2 covers 8 bases. In germline, CDR1 is ENHRY, CDR2 SYGVKD. CDR3 length: 14 residues. V lost 10 bases to trimming and J lost 3 bases; unmatched junction nucleotides: 7.

This chain joins TRBV20-1 and TRBJ1-5, with no clear D. V lost 3 bases and J 5 bases, leaving 11 bases between the germline ends. The CDR3 has 13 residues. Per the germline V gene, CDR1 is DFQATT and CDR2 is SNEGSKA (reference sequence). Here the CDR3 reads CSASRTDDQPQHF. The CDR3 DNA is TGCAGTGCTAGTCGGACCGATGATCAGCCCCAGCATTTT.

The chain carries TRBV27 and TRBJ1-6; 8 nucleotides match TRBD1. J lost 8 bases, V lost 4 bases, and 13 bases had no gene match. Germline V gives CDR1 MNHEY, CDR2 SMNVEV (reference sequence). The CDR3 contains 17 residues. The chain's CDR3 is CASSSVGGRGQDSPLHF. CDR3 in DNA: TGTGCCAGCAGTTCAGTGGGGGGCAGGGGGCAGGATTCACCCCTCCACTTT.

V gene TRBV18 combines with J gene TRBJ1-5; D is unclear. Germline-derived CDR1 and CDR2 are KGHSH and LQKENI. Trimming removed 4 bases from V and 6 bases from J, with 7 bases in between. The CDR3 spans 12 residues. CDR3 nucleotide sequence: TGTGCCAGCTCACTTTACACTCAGCCCCAGCATTTT. Its translation is CASSLYTQPQHF.

The rearrangement links TRBV4-3 to TRBJ2-2; D gene unclear. Germline loops: CDR1 LGHNA, CDR2 YSLEER. The CDR3 covers 15 residues. Trimming took off 0 bases at V and 5 bases at J, with 10 bases between the two ends. The CDR3 sequence is CASSQDPEPTGELFF. CDR3 DNA sequence: TGCGCCAGCAGCCAAGACCCCGAGCCGACCGGGGAGCTGTTTTTT.

The chain employs TRBV2 and TRBJ1-2, with D possibly TRBD1 on 6 matching bases. The V gene lost 6 bases and the J gene lost 8 bases, with 16 bases spanning the gap. In germline, CDR1 is SNHLY, CDR2 FYNNEI. This CDR3 region has 13 residues. Written as DNA, the CDR3 is TGTGCCAGCAGGGTAGGGGGAGGACCCGGCTACACCTTC. It encodes CASRVGGGPGYTF.

V gene TRBV18 combines with J gene TRBJ2-1; D might be TRBD1 (5 bases). The CDR3 runs 14 residues. Trimming pared 1 base from V and 7 bases from J, leaving 11 bases between. The V gene's germline CDR1 is KGHSH and CDR2 LQKENI. The CDR3 loop reads CASSPRDRGNEQFF. Written as DNA, the CDR3 is TGTGCCAGCTCACCACGGGATAGGGGTAATGAGCAGTTCTTC.

J is TRBJ1-6 and V is TRBV7-2; tentatively, D is TRBD1 (6 bases). The V gene's germline CDR1 is SGHTA and CDR2 FQGNSA. V was cut by 4 bases and J by 14 bases, with 18 bases left in between. The length of the CDR3 is 14 residues. The CDR3 region has the DNA TGTGCCAGCAGCTCCGTCCAGGGGTATAGTACCCTCCACTTT. Protein: CASSSVQGYSTLHF.

J is TRBJ1-1 and V is TRBV5-4; 10 bases map to TRBD1. With 4 bases clipped from V and 4 bases from J, the junction kept 7 bases outside the gene matches. Germline V CDR1 and CDR2: SGHNT, YYREEE (reference sequence). The CDR3 has 15 amino acids. The CDR3 sequence is CASSPDRGRITEAFF. CDR3 nucleotides: TGTGCCAGCAGCCCCGACAGGGGGCGTATCACTGAAGCTTTCTTT.

CDR3 coding DNA: TGCACCAGCAGTCTTATTCGGGACAGGCCTAACTATGGCTACACCTTC. This codes for CTSSLIRDRPNYGYTF. This chain links TRBV1 with TRBJ1-2; the table gives TRBD1 as D, unverified against the DNA. TRBV1 is an annotated pseudogene. The CDR3 contains 16 residues.

The CDR3 nucleotides read TGCGCCAGCAGTCCGGGACAACCCTATGGCTACACCTTC. Translation gives CASSPGQPYGYTF. The chain joins TRBV10-1 to TRBJ1-2; weak D call: TRBD1 (6 bases). V gave up 5 bases and J gave up 4 bases, with 11 bases separating them. The CDR3 sequence is 13 residues long. CDR1 and CDR2 (germline): WNHNN, SYGVQD (reference sequence).

The V gene is TRBV27, the J gene TRBJ2-1; D unclear. V was cut by 7 bases and J by 6 bases, with 13 bases left in between. The CDR3 length is 13 residues. Germline V gene data show CDR1 as MNHEY and CDR2 as SMNVEV (reference sequence). In DNA form, the CDR3 reads TGTGCCAGCACTCGCCCAGGTGGCAATGAGCAGTTCTTC. Translation: CASTRPGGNEQFF.

The gene calls are TRBV28 and TRBJ1-5; tentatively, D is TRBD1 (5 bases). The CDR3 has 15 amino acids. Germline-derived CDR1 and CDR2 are MDHEN and SYDVKM. Trimming removed 2 bases from V and 3 bases from J, with 11 bases in between. CDR3 protein: CASSLAGAVNQPQHF. The CDR3 DNA is TGTGCCAGCAGTTTAGCTGGGGCGGTCAATCAGCCCCAGCATTTT.

The chain carries TRBV2 and TRBJ2-1; no reliable D call. The ends were cut back, 1 base at V and 10 bases at J, with 14 bases in the middle. Germline loops: CDR1 SNHLY, CDR2 FYNNEI. This CDR3 spans 14 amino acids. The CDR3 loop reads CASSEVGLGMEQFF. The CDR3 DNA reads as TGTGCCAGCAGTGAAGTCGGTCTAGGAATGGAGCAGTTCTTC. Supplemented by reference TRBV2 and TRBJ2-1, the full variable domain reads EPEVTQTPSHQVTQMGQEVILRCVPISNHLYFYWYRQILGQKVEFLVSFYNNEISEKSEIFDDQFSVERPDGSNFTLKIRSTKLEDSAMYFCASSEVGLGMEQFFGPGTRLTVL.

V is TRBV7-9 and J is TRBJ1-1; D remains unclear. The CDR3 is made up of 14 amino acids. Germline V gene data show CDR1 as SEHNR and CDR2 as FQNEAQ (reference sequence). V shed 3 bases and J shed 4 bases, with 12 bases lying between them. CDR3 amino acids: CASSLQPLPTEAFF. In DNA, the CDR3 is TGTGCCAGCAGCTTGCAGCCGTTGCCCACTGAAGCTTTCTTT.

This clone appeared a single time. The chain couples TRBV9 to TRBJ2-3; TRBD2 aligns across 9 bases. Germline V gene data show CDR1 as SGDLS and CDR2 as YYNGEE. The CDR3 consists of 15 residues. J was trimmed by 0 bases and V by 4 bases; bases with no gene match: 3. Written as DNA, the CDR3 is TGTGCCAGCAGCACCGGACTAGCGAGCACAGATACGCAGTATTTT. It codes for CASSTGLASTDTQYF.

The chain recombines TRBV18 with TRBJ1-5; D uncertain. The V end was cut by 3 bases, the J end by 0 bases, with 6 bases between. The CDR3 extends over 14 amino acids. Germline V gene data show CDR1 as KGHSH and CDR2 as LQKENI. Written as DNA, the CDR3 is TGTGCCAGCTCACCGGCGAATAGCAATCAGCCCCAGCATTTT. Residues: CASSPANSNQPQHF.

The chain combines TRBV18 with TRBJ1-1, with 9 bases matching TRBD1. Germline V CDR1 and CDR2: KGHSH, LQKENI. The V gene end was trimmed by 4 bases and the J gene end by 3 bases; junction bases not matched to a gene: 3. The CDR3 is 14 residues long. The CDR3 spells CASSLWTGDTEAFF. The DNA of the CDR3 is TGTGCCAGCTCACTTTGGACAGGGGACACTGAAGCTTTCTTT.